This T cell receptor beta chain was recorded in a study of T cells in Graves' hyperthyroidism and ophthalmopathy. Findings and limits, study-wide: Ophthalmopathy prediction by the model preceded onset by a median about 6.8 months. Most thyroid clonotypes that were expanded above 0.001 also turned up in blood.

The CDR3 has 19 residues. CDR1 LNHNV and CDR2 YYDKDF come from the germline V gene (reference sequence). TCR beta CDR3 regions were amplified from RNA transcripts. An initial round of RT-PCR targeting the TCR CDR3 relied on the HTBI primer set. TCRdb re-derived calls from the multiplex PCR reads in MiXCR, one entry per CDR3 protein. The sample holds 610,000 or so distinct CDR3 sequences, 46% seen once. The hyperthyroidism was newly diagnosed and had lasted under 2 months; the patients were aged 18 to 65. Those patients with uncontrolled infection, other autoimmune disease, pregnancy or lactation were excluded. Worth noting for this clonotype: The antigen is not known. At one boundary the junction diverges from the germline segment, which might be a read error.

This sequence originates from a woman under 30 with Graves' hyperthyroidism. The sequenced material came from peripheral blood or thyroid tissue (not recorded which). V usage is TRBV15 and J usage is TRBJ2-6, with 8 positions matching TRBD1. The CDR3 DNA sequence: TGTGCCACCGGCAGAGATCCCGGGACAGGACTCTCTGGGGCCAACGTCCTGACTTTC. Encoded protein: CATGRDPGTGLSGANVLTF.